This TCR beta chain was identified during a study of blood T cell repertoires in COVID-19. This CDR3 comprises 16 residues. Looked up from germline, CDR1 is SGHNT and CDR2 is YYREEE (reference sequence). V dropped 4 bases and J dropped 0; count of bases not matched to a gene: 4. Measured with immunoSEQ multiplex PCR; TCRdb has only the in-frame clones, and not every one. The sample carries around 80,000 clones, around 86% recorded once. This clone has a single count. The sample comprised peripheral blood. The clonotype comes from a human donor in a cohort sampled during active COVID-19. This chain connects TRBV5-4 to TRBJ2-1; TRBD2 agrees at 10 bases. This chain's CDR3 is CASSPAGGNSYNEQFF. DNA for the CDR3: TGTGCCAGCAGCCCAGCGGGGGGGAACTCCTACAATGAGCAGTTCTTC.